These 27 T cell receptor beta chains originate from one sample sequenced in a study of cytomegalovirus exposure and HLA in healthy donors. The PCR ran on 60 Vbeta and 13 Jbeta primers. The data were produced by immunoSEQ multiplex PCR, yet TCRdb's version contains in-frame clones alone and is incomplete. This sample has fewer than 150,000 clones, with about 80% found just once. The sequenced sample was PBMCs. The receptors stem from a male donor in good health and CMV-seronegative.

Notes on this clone: The same CDR3 arises from other DNA sequences in this sample as well. The J gene is TRBJ1-5, the V gene TRBV5-4, with D perhaps TRBD1 (6 bases). CDR3 size: 13 residues. Trimming stripped 3 bases from V and 4 bases from J, with 8 bases between. CDR1 SGHNT and CDR2 YYREEE come from the germline V gene (reference sequence). The DNA for the CDR3 is TGTGCCAGCAGCTCAGACAGGAATCAGCCCCAGCATTTT. It is translated as CASSSDRNQPQHF.

The genes are TRBV6-4 and TRBJ2-7; a possible D gene is TRBD1 (5 bases). The CDR3 has 14 amino acids. V gave up 7 bases and J gave up 2 bases, with 15 bases separating them. Per the germline V gene, CDR1 is MRHNA and CDR2 is SNTAGT. The CDR3 spells CASIFGRAAYEQYF. The CDR3 DNA follows: TGTGCCAGCATCTTCGGCAGGGCCGCCTACGAGCAGTACTTC.

This clone was counted only a few times. This chain connects TRBV7-9 to TRBJ2-7; 9 positions agree with TRBD1. The V gene end was trimmed by 5 bases and the J gene end by 0 bases; junction bases not matched to a gene: 11. The CDR3 is 17 residues long. Germline CDR1 is SEHNR and CDR2 is FQNEAQ (reference sequence). The CDR3 loop is CASSPDRGALSSYEQYF. DNA of the CDR3: TGTGCCAGCAGCCCGGACAGGGGTGCTTTGAGCTCCTACGAGCAGTACTTC.

Here the CDR3 reads CASRWTGTDTQYF. In nucleotides, the CDR3 is TGTGCAAGTCGCTGGACAGGGACAGATACGCAGTATTTT. The chain couples TRBV12-2 to TRBJ2-3; the table's D gene call, TRBD1, was not cross checked with the DNA. TRBV12-2 is a pseudogene locus. The CDR3 is 13 amino acids.

The V and J genes are TRBV7-8 and TRBJ2-7, with 7 bases matching TRBD1. In germline, CDR1 is SGHVS, CDR2 FQNEAQ. The CDR3 has 14 residues. V lost 5 bases to trimming and J lost 7 bases; unmatched junction nucleotides: 11. CDR3 residues: CASSRPGGMGEQYF. CDR3 sequence (DNA): TGTGCCAGCAGCCGTCCAGGGGGAATGGGAGAGCAGTACTTC.

In this sample, this clone turned up a few times. The V call is TRBV7-9, the J call TRBJ2-7; D remains ambiguous. CDR3 length: 11 amino acids. V lost 5 bases and J 3 bases, leaving 5 bases between the germline ends. Per the germline V gene, CDR1 is SEHNR and CDR2 is FQNEAQ (reference sequence). CDR3 DNA: TGTGCCAGCAGCCAGATCTACGAGCAGTACTTC. Translated: CASSQIYEQYF.

The CDR3 region is CASSQDRDGGADTQYF. CDR3 DNA: TGTGCCAGCAGCCAAGATCGGGACGGGGGGGCAGATACGCAGTATTTT. V usage is TRBV4-2 and J usage is TRBJ2-3; 8 nucleotides match TRBD2. From germline, CDR1 is LGHNA and CDR2 YNFKEQ. J was trimmed by 4 bases and V by 0 bases; bases with no gene match: 6. The CDR3 is 16 residues long.

The table lists this clone with a count of one. The chain employs TRBV6-6 and TRBJ1-1; no definite D call. The CDR3 has 16 residues. V dropped 2 bases and J dropped 5 bases, with 18 bases sitting between them. Germline CDR1 is MNHNY and CDR2 is SVGAGI (reference sequence). The CDR3 is CASSYGPGVSDTEAFF. The CDR3 region has the DNA TGTGCCAGCAGTTACGGTCCCGGGGTATCGGATACTGAAGCTTTCTTT.

The genes are TRBV6-5 and TRBJ1-4; 9 bases map to TRBD1. With 0 bases clipped from V and 14 bases from J, the junction kept 4 bases outside the gene matches. The CDR3 contains 13 residues. CDR1 is MNHEY, CDR2 SVGAGI, per germline. CDR3 DNA: TGTGCCAGCAGTTACTCAACCGGGACAGGGCTGTTTTTT. As protein: CASSYSTGTGLFF.

This chain links TRBV29-1 with TRBJ2-1; maybe TRBD1 (6 bases). This CDR3 is built from 14 residues. The V end lost 4 bases, the J end lost 2 bases, and 12 bases lay between the germline ends. Germline lookup yields CDR1 SQVTM and CDR2 ANQGSEA. Here the CDR3 reads CSVVGDIPYNEQFF. The CDR3 region has the DNA TGCAGCGTTGTTGGGGACATACCCTACAATGAGCAGTTCTTC.

This sequence joins TRBV27 and TRBJ1-6; TRBD1 aligns across 9 bases. The CDR3 is made up of 14 amino acids. V was pared by 3 bases and J by 8 bases, with 2 bases of the junction left unmatched. Germline V gene data show CDR1 as MNHEY and CDR2 as SMNVEV (reference sequence). As DNA, the CDR3 is TGTGCCAGCAGTTTCCGACAGGGGGATTCACCCCTCCACTTT. Encoded protein: CASSFRQGDSPLHF.

The CDR3 nucleotides read TGCGCCAGCAGTCCTACAGGGGGGAACACTGAAGCTTTCTTT. The encoded protein is CASSPTGGNTEAFF. The chain employs TRBV5-1 and TRBJ1-1, with 8 bases aligning to TRBD1. J gave up 1 base and V 5 bases, and 4 bases lay outside the gene matches. Germline-derived CDR1 and CDR2 are SGHRS and YFSETQ. This CDR3 comprises 14 residues.

The chain recombines TRBV5-1 with TRBJ1-3; D not resolved. The ends were cut back, 4 bases at V and 3 bases at J, with 11 bases in the middle. The CDR3 has 14 amino acids. CDR1 SGHRS and CDR2 YFSETQ come from the germline V gene. The DNA for the CDR3 is TGCGCCAGCAGCCCGGGAACCCTTGGAAACACCATATATTTT. This sequence encodes CASSPGTLGNTIYF.

The chain is built from TRBV6-1 and TRBJ2-3; TRBD2 is a possible D gene (6 bases). This CDR3 is built from 17 residues. Germline CDR1 is MNHNS and CDR2 is SASEGT. Trimming took off 4 bases at V and 3 bases at J, with 20 bases between the two ends. CDR3: CASSVYRGRLDTDTQYF. The CDR3 DNA reads as TGTGCCAGCAGTGTTTACCGGGGCCGACTAGATACAGATACGCAGTATTTT.

For the CDR3, the DNA is TGCAGCGTTGTTTCGGACATGAACACTGAAGCTTTCTTT. Its protein product is CSVVSDMNTEAFF. The genes are TRBV29-1 and TRBJ1-1; tentatively, D is TRBD1 (5 bases). The CDR3 runs 13 residues. CDR1 is SQVTM and CDR2 is ANQGSEA in the germline V gene. Trimming pared 4 bases from V and 0 bases from J, leaving 9 bases between. Variable domain in full (rest from reference TRBV29-1 and TRBJ1-1): SAVISQKPSRDICQRGTSLTIQCQVDSQVTMMFWYRQQPGQSLTLIATANQGSEATYESGFVIDKFPISRPNLTFSTLTVSNMSPEDSSIYLCSVVSDMNTEAFFGQGTRLTVV.

V and J are TRBV15 and TRBJ1-3; possible D gene TRBD1, 6 bases. V dropped 6 bases and J dropped 4 bases, with 7 bases sitting between them. CDR1 and CDR2 from the germline V gene are LNHNV and YYDKDF (reference sequence). This CDR3 comprises 12 residues. The CDR3 loop reads CATRGGGNTIYF. The CDR3 nucleotides read TGTGCCACCAGAGGGGGAGGAAACACCATATATTTT.

This clone was seen just once. The chain employs TRBV5-6 and TRBJ2-3, with a weak D call TRBD2 (5 bases). Germline loops: CDR1 SGHDT, CDR2 YYEEEE. V lost 4 bases, J lost 2 bases, and 14 bases lay in between. The CDR3 consists of 15 residues. The CDR3 here is CASSILRRDTDTQYF. The CDR3 DNA is TGTGCCAGCAGCATTTTACGACGGGACACAGATACGCAGTATTTT. Drawing the rest from reference TRBV5-6 and TRBJ2-3, the complete variable domain is DAGVTQSPTHLIKTRGQQVTLRCSPKSGHDTVSWYQQALGQGPQFIFQYYEEEERQRGNFPDRFSGHQFPNYSSELNVNALLLGDSALYLCASSILRRDTDTQYFGPGTRLTVL.

J is TRBJ2-3 and V is TRBV27; 7 bases align to TRBD1. V lost 2 bases to trimming and J lost 1 base; unmatched junction nucleotides: 6. This CDR3 comprises 16 residues. Per germline, CDR1 MNHEY and CDR2 SMNVEV (reference sequence). The CDR3 region is CASSLVGGPGTDTQYF. The CDR3 DNA reads as TGTGCCAGCAGTTTAGTAGGGGGCCCGGGCACAGATACGCAGTATTTT.

The chain recombines TRBV28 with TRBJ1-1, with no clear D. Germline-derived CDR1 and CDR2 are MDHEN and SYDVKM. The CDR3 length is 12 residues. Trimming removed 6 bases from V and 6 bases from J, with 11 bases in between. CDR3 sequence: CASRLTSAEAFF. The CDR3 DNA reads as TGTGCCAGCAGGTTAACAAGCGCTGAAGCTTTCTTT. Looking up the rest from reference TRBV28 and TRBJ1-1 gives the full variable domain: DVKVTQSSRYLVKRTGEKVFLECVQDMDHENMFWYRQDPGLGLRLIYFSYDVKMKEKGDIPEGYSVSREKKERFSLILESASTNQTSMYLCASRLTSAEAFFGQGTRLTVV.

The J gene is TRBJ2-3, the V gene TRBV9, with 13 bases matching TRBD2. CDR1 and CDR2 from the germline V gene are SGDLS and YYNGEE. The CDR3 has 16 amino acids. J was trimmed by 4 bases and V by 0 bases; bases with no gene match: 2. The CDR3 here is CASSVGGLAGSDTQYF. DNA of the CDR3: TGTGCCAGCAGCGTAGGGGGACTAGCGGGGTCAGATACGCAGTATTTT. The full variable domain, completed using reference TRBV9 and TRBJ2-3, is DSGVTQTPKHLITATGQRVTLRCSPRSGDLSVYWYQQSLDQGLQFLIQYYNGEERAKGNILERFSAQQFPDLHSELNLSSLELGDSALYFCASSVGGLAGSDTQYFGPGTRLTVL.

This chain joins TRBV19 and TRBJ2-5; a possible D gene is TRBD2 (6 bases). This CDR3 contains 16 residues. Germline CDR1 LNHDA, CDR2 SQIVND (reference sequence). Trimming pared 4 bases from V and 4 bases from J, leaving 19 bases between. Written as DNA, the CDR3 is TGTGCCAGTAGTACTCTATCGGGCCTGGGGGGAGAGACCCAGTACTTC. Amino acids: CASSTLSGLGGETQYF. Filled out from reference TRBV19 and TRBJ2-5, the complete variable domain reads DGGITQSPKYLFRKEGQNVTLSCEQNLNHDAMYWYRQDPGQGLRLIYYSQIVNDFQKGDIAEGYSVSREKKESFPLTVTSAQKNPTAFYLCASSTLSGLGGETQYFGPGTRLLVL.

The chain recombines TRBV5-4 with TRBJ2-5; 7 nucleotides line up with TRBD1. Germline-derived CDR1 and CDR2 are SGHNT and YYREEE (reference sequence). V gave up 2 bases and J gave up 4 bases; unmatched junction bases: 5. The CDR3 extends over 14 amino acids. The CDR3 nucleotides read TGTGCCAGCAGCTTTGGACAGGTAGGAGAGACCCAGTACTTC. This gives the protein CASSFGQVGETQYF.

Details on this clone: One junction end disagrees with the germline gene, perhaps due to a read error. The rearrangement joins TRBV7-9 to TRBJ2-1; TRBD2 matches at 10 bases. The CDR3 contains 18 residues. In germline, CDR1 is SEHNR, CDR2 FQNEAQ (reference sequence). The CDR3 DNA sequence: TGTTCCAGCAGCTTACCTCCGCGACTAGCGGGCGGCGTCAATGAGCAGTTCTTC. It is translated as CSSSLPPRLAGGVNEQFF. Based on the CDR3 plus reference TRBV7-9 and TRBJ2-1, the full variable domain is DTGVSQNPRHKITKRGQNVTFRCDPISEHNRLYWYRQTLGQGPEFLTYFQNEAQLEKSRLLSDRFSAERPKGSFSTLEIQRTEQGDSAMYLCSSSLPPRLAGGVNEQFFGPGTRLTVL.

This clone was counted only a few times. V is TRBV18 and J is TRBJ1-1; 9 bases line up with TRBD1. Germline trimming cut 2 bases from V and 7 bases from J; bases unmatched to any gene: 5. The CDR3 is made up of 14 amino acids. In germline, CDR1 is KGHSH, CDR2 LQKENI. CDR3 protein: CASSPLGQGLEAFF. CDR3 DNA sequence: TGTGCCAGCTCACCATTGGGACAGGGACTTGAAGCTTTCTTT.

The chain is built from TRBV19 and TRBJ1-5, with D unclear. The V end lost 1 base, the J end lost 2 bases, and 9 bases lay between the germline ends. Germline V lookup: CDR1 LNHDA, CDR2 SQIVND (reference sequence). This CDR3 is 15 amino acids long. CDR3 bases: TGTGCCAGTAGTATAGGGACTGTGCGCAATCAGCCCCAGCATTTT. It translates to CASSIGTVRNQPQHF.

The genes are TRBV5-1 and TRBJ2-3; 7 nucleotides match TRBD2. Unmatched junction bases numbered 8, after V lost 4 bases and J lost 6 bases. This CDR3 contains 14 residues. Germline loops: CDR1 SGHRS, CDR2 YFSETQ. The CDR3 spells CASSGGGVGDTQYF. The CDR3 DNA sequence: TGCGCCAGCAGCGGGGGGGGAGTCGGGGATACGCAGTATTTT.

The V call is TRBV6-7, the J call TRBJ2-7, with TRBD1 matching 7 bases. TRBV6-7 counts as an open reading frame of uncertain function. This CDR3 is 16 amino acids long. The J segment lost 3 bases and the V segment lost 9 bases, leaving 17 bases of the junction unmatched. CDR3 in amino acids: CASRQNTPGQNYEQYF. CDR3 nucleotide sequence: TGTGCCAGTAGACAGAATACACCGGGACAGAACTACGAGCAGTACTTC.